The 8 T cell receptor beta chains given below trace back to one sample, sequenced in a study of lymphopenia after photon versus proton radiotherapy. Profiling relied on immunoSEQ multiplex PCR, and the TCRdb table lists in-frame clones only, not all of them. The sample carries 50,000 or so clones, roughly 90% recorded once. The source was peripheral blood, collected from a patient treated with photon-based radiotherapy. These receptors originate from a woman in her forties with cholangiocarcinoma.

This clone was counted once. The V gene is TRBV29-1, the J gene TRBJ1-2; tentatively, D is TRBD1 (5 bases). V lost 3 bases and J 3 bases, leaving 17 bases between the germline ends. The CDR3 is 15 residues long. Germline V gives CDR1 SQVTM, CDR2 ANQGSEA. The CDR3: CSVEEVAGTDYGYTF. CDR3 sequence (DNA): TGCAGCGTTGAGGAGGTGGCAGGGACGGACTATGGCTACACCTTC.

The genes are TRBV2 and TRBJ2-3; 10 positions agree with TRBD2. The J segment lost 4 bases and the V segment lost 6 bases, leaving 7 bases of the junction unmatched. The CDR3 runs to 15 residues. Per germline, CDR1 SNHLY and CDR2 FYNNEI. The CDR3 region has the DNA TGTGCCAGCAGGGTCCAGCGGGGGGGCCCAGATACGCAGTATTTT. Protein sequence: CASRVQRGGPDTQYF. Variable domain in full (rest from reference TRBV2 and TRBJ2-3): EPEVTQTPSHQVTQMGQEVILRCVPISNHLYFYWYRQILGQKVEFLVSFYNNEISEKSEIFDDQFSVERPDGSNFTLKIRSTKLEDSAMYFCASRVQRGGPDTQYFGPGTRLTVL.

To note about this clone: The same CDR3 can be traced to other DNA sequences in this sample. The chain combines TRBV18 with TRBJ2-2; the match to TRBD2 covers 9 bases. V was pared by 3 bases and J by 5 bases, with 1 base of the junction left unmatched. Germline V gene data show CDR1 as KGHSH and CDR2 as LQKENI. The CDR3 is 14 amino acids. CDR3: CASSPREGTGELFF. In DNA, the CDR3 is TGTGCCAGCTCACCGCGGGAGGGGACCGGGGAGCTGTTTTTT.

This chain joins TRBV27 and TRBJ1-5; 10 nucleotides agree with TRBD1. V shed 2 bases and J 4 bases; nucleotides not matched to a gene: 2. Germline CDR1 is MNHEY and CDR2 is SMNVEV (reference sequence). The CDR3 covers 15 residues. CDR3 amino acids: CASSLGGQGNQPQHF. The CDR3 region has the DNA TGTGCCAGCAGTTTAGGGGGACAGGGGAATCAGCCCCAGCATTTT.

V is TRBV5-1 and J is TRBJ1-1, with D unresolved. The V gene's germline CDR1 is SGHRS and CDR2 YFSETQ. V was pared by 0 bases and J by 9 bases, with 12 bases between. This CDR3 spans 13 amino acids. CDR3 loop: CASSLGGLGKAFF. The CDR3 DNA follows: TGCGCCAGCAGCTTGGGTGGGTTGGGTAAAGCTTTCTTT.

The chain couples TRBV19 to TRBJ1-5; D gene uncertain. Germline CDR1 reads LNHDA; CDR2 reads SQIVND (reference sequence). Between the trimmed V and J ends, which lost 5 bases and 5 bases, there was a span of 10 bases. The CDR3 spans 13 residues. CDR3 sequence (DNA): TGTGCCAGTAGTCCGCGTTCTTATCAGCCCCAGCATTTT. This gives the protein CASSPRSYQPQHF.

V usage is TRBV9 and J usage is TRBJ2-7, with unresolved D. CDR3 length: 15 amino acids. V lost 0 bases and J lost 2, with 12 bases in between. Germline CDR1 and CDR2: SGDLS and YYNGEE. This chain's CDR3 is CASSVGPGEAYEQYF. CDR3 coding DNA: TGTGCCAGCAGCGTAGGCCCGGGCGAAGCCTACGAGCAGTACTTC.

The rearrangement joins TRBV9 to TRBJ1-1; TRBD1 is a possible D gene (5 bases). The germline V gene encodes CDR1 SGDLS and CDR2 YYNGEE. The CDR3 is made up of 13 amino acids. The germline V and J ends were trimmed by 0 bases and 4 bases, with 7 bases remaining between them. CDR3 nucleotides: TGTGCCAGCAGCGTAGGGGGCATCACTGAAGCTTTCTTT. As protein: CASSVGGITEAFF.